This TCR beta chain was recovered during a study of T cell responses to AZD1222 COVID-19 vaccine (dated by TCRdb to about 2021). Looking at the study overall: A total of 230 or so trial participants underwent TCR sequencing, of whom 207 received two doses of AZD1222 and about 25 received two doses of the MenACWY control vaccine. Trial participants were enrolled by age into subgroups of 18-55, 56-69 and 70-plus years, and around 140, 26 and 57 TCR-sequenced participants, respectively, were included in these subgroups. What the research found in general, with its limitations: Participants were mostly white British and included more females than males, and it was suggested by the authors that clonal diversity may have been underestimated. Because no day 14 peak-response samples were available, repertoires were characterized only after the peak T cell response. In the small 56-69-year group, the increase in depth fell short of significance, most likely because of low power. The whole spike protein was spanned by vaccine-associated CD4 TCRs, and dominant responses were seen in regions 160-218 and 743-854. Reportedly, close to half of the unique spike-specific TCRs recognized epitopes lying outside the regions that are mutated in the B.1.351 and B.1.1.7 variants. Spike-specific TCR breadth and depth rose significantly after two AZD1222 doses compared with day 0 and with MenACWY recipients. Conclusions about previously exposed vaccinees are limited, since just a handful of AZD1222 recipients were seropositive for SARS-CoV-2 at baseline.

The CDR3 regions of human TCRbeta chains were subjected to immunosequencing. The paper's processing steps were these. TCRs in the repertoires were compared against a reference library of SARS-CoV-2-specific TCRs that had been generated with the MIRA antigen-specificity platform. Breadth was defined as the fraction of unique TCRs that were SARS-CoV-2-associated. Depth was defined as the fraction of total T cells that were SARS-CoV-2-associated. Using the MIRA data, every spike-specific TCR was mapped to the spike region that the TCR reacted to and assigned to either a CD4 or a CD8 class. Log10-transformed breadth and depth values were compared by one-way ANOVA with Sidak's multiple comparisons tests. Imported from immuneACCESS, the table was reduced by TCRdb to in-frame sequences with V and J called. These copies leave out some clones; in studies compared against another copy, an unresolved V gene accounts for under half, and the cause of the remainder is not known. V and J calls and clone size are given by that table; D and trimming were obtained from the DNA. Here the sample has 110,000 to 150,000 clones; about nine tenths occur a single time. In total, the top ten clones hold less than 3.5% of the sample.

The sample's time point, from its label and the paper: about 28 days (+/-7) after the second vaccine dose. AZD1222 recipients whose second dose came at about 4 weeks and those whose second dose came at about 12 weeks were combined into one group, since spike-specific TCR depth and breadth did not differ between the two schedules. Samples from vaccinated people were obtained from the UK trials COV001 and COV002, which included a single-blind randomized controlled phase 2/3 trial of AZD1222 (ChAdOx1 nCoV-19) in healthy adults. Trial participant PBMC samples were collected at day 0 and day 28 after the second dose for TCRbeta chain sequencing. A note on this clone: What this receptor recognizes is not known. One base away there is no much larger clone; base qualities are not given.

Trimming leaves V shorter by 6 bases and J shorter by 5 bases, with the junction holding 3 bases beyond the gene matches. The CDR3 contains 13 residues, cysteine and phenylalanine counted. The sequence is cut down to CDR3 DNA, 39 bases in frame from base 1. The germline V gene specifies ENHRY as CDR1 and SYGVKD as CDR2. The receptor chain draws on TRBV10-3 and TRBJ1-1; 10 of the junction bases match TRBD1. The receptor comes from an adult who received the AZD1222 COVID-19 vaccine. The sequencing used peripheral blood, collected 28 days after the second AZD1222 dose. This receptor carries the CDR3 CAISGQGGTEAFF. The nucleotide sequence reads as follows: TGTGCCATCAGCGGACAGGGGGGGACTGAAGCTTTCTTT.